The 31 T cell receptor beta chains listed next were all sequenced from one sample in a study of beta chain features in type 1 diabetes. The sequenced template was cDNA made from the entire isolated RNA. The assay was immunoSEQ multiplex PCR, and TCRdb's table has in-frame clones only and misses some. The table lists over 150,000 clones, 7.8% of them singletons, with about 0.9% in the top ten. Antigens for these TCRs are unknown. Study-wide points: Across all four CD4+ subsets, people with type 1 diabetes showed modestly shorter TCRB CDR3s.

The sequenced sample consisted of central memory CD4+ T cells from blood. The receptors shown here come from a woman between 35 and 50 years old with type 1 diabetes.

To note about this clone: The sample carries other DNA sequences with the same CDR3. This rearrangement joins TRBV2 to TRBJ1-1, with D perhaps matching TRBD1 (5 bases). From germline, CDR1 is SNHLY and CDR2 FYNNEI. With 6 bases removed from V and 0 bases from J, the gap between germline ends came to 11 bases. The CDR3 is 14 amino acids. The CDR3, as DNA: TGTGCCAGCAGGGCACGGGGGATGAACACTGAAGCTTTCTTT. Translated: CASRARGMNTEAFF.

This clone has more than one count but fewer than ten. This chain uses TRBV5-1 with TRBJ1-1; D gene unclear. The CDR3 totals 13 residues. V was shortened by 2 bases and J by 4 bases, with 9 bases between the two germline ends. Germline CDR1 and CDR2: SGHRS and YFSETQ. Here the CDR3 DNA reads TGCGCCAGCAGCTTCGGGTTAGGCACTGAAGCTTTCTTT. Amino acids: CASSFGLGTEAFF.

The V gene is TRBV7-8, the J gene TRBJ1-1, with 9 nucleotides matching TRBD1. V was clipped by 5 bases and J by 0 bases; unmatched bases: 7. CDR1 SGHVS and CDR2 FQNEAQ come from the germline V gene. The CDR3 has 16 residues. CDR3 residues: CASSTRGQGMNTEAFF. The DNA of the CDR3 is TGTGCCAGCAGCACGAGAGGACAGGGGATGAACACTGAAGCTTTCTTT. The full variable domain, rest sourced from reference TRBV7-8 and TRBJ1-1, is GAGVSQSPRYKVAKRGQDVALRCDPISGHVSLFWYQQALGQGPEFLTYFQNEAQLDKSGLPSDRFFAERPEGSVSTLKIQRTQQEDSAVYLCASSTRGQGMNTEAFFGQGTRLTVV.

The rearrangement uses TRBV7-3 and TRBJ2-1; possibly TRBD1 for D (6 bases). The germline V gene encodes CDR1 SGHTA and CDR2 FQGTGA. There are 13 residues in the CDR3. V gave up 6 bases and J gave up 4 bases, with 10 bases separating them. The CDR3 loop reads CASSLQGYNEQFF. The CDR3 DNA reads as TGTGCCAGCAGTCTCCAGGGGTACAATGAGCAGTTCTTC.

This clone appeared many times. V usage is TRBV28 and J usage is TRBJ1-6; D may be TRBD1 (5 bases). This CDR3 has 14 amino acids. CDR1 is MDHEN and CDR2 is SYDVKM in the germline V gene. The ends were cut back, 4 bases at V and 6 bases at J, with 10 bases in the middle. The CDR3 reads CASSYVQVNSPLHF. The CDR3, as DNA: TGTGCCAGCAGTTATGTACAGGTTAATTCACCCCTCCACTTT.

The V and J genes are TRBV6-1 and TRBJ1-2; no definite D call. Germline CDR1 is MNHNS and CDR2 is SASEGT. The CDR3 consists of 12 residues. The V and J ends lost 3 bases and 4 bases respectively, with 6 bases between them. As DNA, the CDR3 is TGTGCCAGCAGTGAGGGCCTCTATGGCTACACCTTC. Its translation: CASSEGLYGYTF.

This clone was recorded a few times. This chain links TRBV25-1 with TRBJ1-1, with D uncertain. Germline CDR1 and CDR2: MGHDK and SYGVNS. Trimming cost V 6 bases and J 2 bases, with 13 bases left between them. The CDR3 is made up of 14 amino acids. The CDR3, as DNA: TGTGCCAGCAGCCCCGGGTTTATCAACACTGAAGCTTTCTTT. Translating it yields CASSPGFINTEAFF. Looking up the rest from reference TRBV25-1 and TRBJ1-1 gives the full variable domain: EADIYQTPRYLVIGTGKKITLECSQTMGHDKMYWYQQDPGMELHLIHYSYGVNSTEKGDLSSESTVSRIRTEHFPLTLESARPSHTSQYLCASSPGFINTEAFFGQGTRLTVV.

In its sample, this clone was seen a few times. J is TRBJ1-5 and V is TRBV30, with a tentative D call TRBD1 (5 bases). CDR1 is GTSNPN and CDR2 is SVGIG in the germline V gene (reference sequence). V gave up 2 bases and J gave up 12 bases, with 14 bases separating them. There are 12 residues in the CDR3. The CDR3 sequence: CAWSRGHERQHF. For the CDR3, the DNA is TGTGCCTGGAGTAGGGGCCACGAGCGCCAGCATTTT.

V is TRBV9 and J is TRBJ2-7, with 7 bases fitting TRBD1. This CDR3 is 14 amino acids long. Germline assignment: CDR1 SGDLS and CDR2 YYNGEE. Germline trimming cut 1 base from V and 2 bases from J; bases unmatched to any gene: 3. Here the CDR3 reads CASSVQGVPYEQYF. The CDR3 nucleotides read TGTGCCAGCAGCGTACAGGGGGTACCCTACGAGCAGTACTTC.

This clone has just a few counts. One end of the junction does not line up with germline, which may come from a read error. The chain carries TRBV14 and TRBJ2-1; the match to TRBD2 covers 9 bases. The CDR3 spans 16 residues. Germline CDR1 and CDR2: SGHDN and FVKESK. CDR3 residues: CASSQDFGTSYSEQFF. CDR3 nucleotides: TGTGCCAGCAGCCAAGATTTCGGGACTAGCTACAGTGAGCAGTTCTTC.

This clone has just a few counts. V usage is TRBV5-1 and J usage is TRBJ1-1; D gene uncertain. Trimming removed 5 bases at V and 0 bases at J, with 8 bases between. The CDR3 contains 13 residues. The germline CDR1 and CDR2 sequences are SGHRS and YFSETQ. In nucleotides, the CDR3 is TGCGCCAGCAGTAACCCAGTGAACACTGAAGCTTTCTTT. Its translation: CASSNPVNTEAFF.

This clone occurred a few times. V gene TRBV19 combines with J gene TRBJ1-4; 11 nucleotides match TRBD1. The CDR3 runs to 15 residues. Germline V lookup: CDR1 LNHDA, CDR2 SQIVND (reference sequence). J gave up 8 bases and V 5 bases, and 7 bases lay outside the gene matches. The CDR3 is CASSVPGQGDEKLFF. CDR3 nucleotide sequence: TGTGCCAGTAGTGTCCCGGGACAGGGGGACGAAAAACTGTTTTTT.

This clone was seen more than once but under ten times. J is TRBJ2-1 and V is TRBV4-2; D not certain. CDR1 is LGHNA and CDR2 is YNFKEQ in the germline V gene. The CDR3 length is 14 residues. Trimming removed 3 bases from V and 3 bases from J, with 9 bases in between. The CDR3 protein is CASSHPQNYNEQFF. In DNA, the CDR3 is TGTGCCAGCAGCCACCCGCAGAACTACAATGAGCAGTTCTTC.

CDR3 protein: CASRPGTEGTGELFF. DNA for the CDR3: TGCGCCAGCAGGCCAGGGACAGAGGGCACCGGGGAGCTGTTTTTT. The rearrangement uses TRBV5-1 and TRBJ2-2; 7 bases match TRBD1. V gave up 5 bases and J gave up 4 bases; unmatched junction bases: 8. CDR1 is SGHRS, CDR2 YFSETQ, per germline. The CDR3 contains 15 residues.

The V call is TRBV4-1, the J call TRBJ2-2; D gene unclear. CDR3 length: 15 residues. Trimming cost V 4 bases and J 5 bases, with 14 bases left between them. Germline-derived CDR1 and CDR2 are MGHRA and YSYEKL. CDR3 residues: CASSPQVTETGELFF. The CDR3 DNA reads TGCGCCAGCAGCCCGCAAGTTACAGAGACCGGGGAGCTGTTTTTT.

The sample holds a few counts of this clone. The V call is TRBV5-1, the J call TRBJ1-1, with TRBD1 identical over 7 bases. The CDR3 extends over 13 amino acids. With V trimmed by 2 bases and J by 7 bases, 5 bases remained unmatched. The germline gives CDR1 SGHRS, CDR2 YFSETQ. CDR3 DNA sequence: TGCGCCAGCAGCTTCCAGGGGGGAGGTGAAGCTTTCTTT. Its translation: CASSFQGGGEAFF.

This clone was observed a few times. J is TRBJ2-5 and V is TRBV7-7; TRBD1 aligns across 7 bases. CDR1 SSHAT and CDR2 FNYEAQ come from the germline V gene (reference sequence). V gave up 6 bases and J gave up 1 base; unmatched junction bases: 8. The CDR3 extends over 15 amino acids. CDR3 nucleotides: TGTGCCAGCAGTATCCGGGACAGCTTCCAAGAGACCCAGTACTTC. Amino acid sequence: CASSIRDSFQETQYF.

Only a few counts were recorded for this clone. The chain uses TRBV2 and TRBJ1-6; the D is unclear. This CDR3 has 14 residues. Germline assignment: CDR1 SNHLY and CDR2 FYNNEI. V gave up 4 bases and J gave up 10 bases, with 14 bases separating them. CDR3 amino acids: CASSVEVGGSPLHF. CDR3 sequence (DNA): TGTGCCAGCAGTGTAGAGGTCGGCGGCTCACCCCTCCACTTT.

The rearrangement uses TRBV7-9 and TRBJ1-1; 8 bases agree with TRBD1. The CDR3 consists of 13 residues. V lost 5 bases to trimming and J lost 5 bases; unmatched junction nucleotides: 4. Germline V gene sequence: CDR1 SEHNR, CDR2 FQNEAQ (reference sequence). The DNA for the CDR3 is TGTGCCAGCAGCGGCGACAGGGGTACTGAAGCTTTCTTT. Translation: CASSGDRGTEAFF.

This clone showed up just a few times. The CDR3 reads CASSLRGLSDTDTQYF. The CDR3 bases are TGTGCCAGCAGCTTGCGAGGGCTTTCTGACACAGATACGCAGTATTTT. The chain joins TRBV5-4 to TRBJ2-3, with D perhaps matching TRBD2 (5 bases). This CDR3 comprises 16 residues. V lost 1 base and J lost 2, with 14 bases in between. Germline CDR1 is SGHNT and CDR2 is YYREEE (reference sequence).

This clone was found a few times. V is TRBV6-6 and J is TRBJ2-7; D unclear. CDR1 is MNHNY and CDR2 is SVGAGI in the germline V gene (reference sequence). Trimming stripped 2 bases from V and 2 bases from J, with 7 bases between. This CDR3 contains 13 residues. The DNA of the CDR3 is TGTGCCAGCAGTTACGGAGAAGCCTACGAGCAGTACTTC. Translated: CASSYGEAYEQYF.

This clone occurred a few times. Relative to the germline gene, one junction end is altered; a read error may explain this. The chain joins TRBV7-7 to TRBJ2-5; D may be TRBD1 (5 bases). CDR1 and CDR2 from the germline V gene are SSHAT and FNYEAQ (reference sequence). CDR3 length equals 14 residues. The CDR3 protein is CASSLGAGPETQYF. CDR3 DNA: TGTGCTAGCAGCTTAGGGGCCGGTCCGGAGACCCAGTACTTC.

This clone was found a few times. Here the CDR3 reads CASSPKDRATDTQYF. The CDR3 DNA reads as TGTGCCAGCAGCCCGAAGGACAGGGCCACAGATACGCAGTATTTT. The chain combines TRBV9 with TRBJ2-3; 8 bases line up with TRBD1. Germline CDR1 SGDLS, CDR2 YYNGEE. Trimming took 4 bases from V and 2 from J; bases not matched to a gene: 6. The CDR3 runs 15 residues.

The gene calls are TRBV2 and TRBJ2-2; 10 bases are shared with TRBD2. The J segment lost 5 bases and the V segment lost 4 bases, leaving 13 bases of the junction unmatched. The V gene's germline CDR1 is SNHLY and CDR2 FYNNEI. The CDR3 loop spans 18 amino acids. The CDR3 bases are TGTGCCAGCAGTGCCCCAGCGGGGGGGCATCCGAGAACCGGGGAGCTGTTTTTT. As protein: CASSAPAGGHPRTGELFF.

This chain connects TRBV5-1 to TRBJ2-5; D gene uncertain. Germline lookup yields CDR1 SGHRS and CDR2 YFSETQ. Trimming pared 0 bases from V and 2 bases from J, leaving 11 bases between. The CDR3 has 15 amino acids. CDR3 in DNA: TGCGCCAGCAGCTTGGTGGCAGCAGGTCAAGAGACCCAGTACTTC. The encoded protein is CASSLVAAGQETQYF.

The CDR3 spells CASSLTGRFGYTF. Written as DNA, the CDR3 is TGTGCCAGCAGCTTAACAGGTCGCTTTGGCTACACCTTC. The genes are TRBV7-2 and TRBJ1-2; TRBD1 is a possible D gene (5 bases). Trimming shortened V by 2 bases and J by 7 bases, and 11 bases separated the two germline ends. The CDR3 runs 13 residues. Germline V gene data show CDR1 as SGHTA and CDR2 as FQGNSA.

DNA of the CDR3: TGTGCCACCAGCAGAGGGGGGGACGAGCAGTACTTC. Protein product: CATSRGGDEQYF. The chain recombines TRBV15 with TRBJ2-7; TRBD2 is a possible D gene (6 bases). V lost 1 base and J lost 5, with 6 bases in between. The CDR3 loop spans 12 amino acids. Germline V gene data show CDR1 as LNHNV and CDR2 as YYDKDF (reference sequence).

The V call is TRBV18, the J call TRBJ2-2; 10 bases match TRBD1. Trimming at V came to 3 bases and at J to 8 bases, leaving 6 bases not matched to a gene. The CDR3 is 15 amino acids. CDR1 and CDR2 (germline): KGHSH, LQKENI. CDR3 amino acids: CASSPAGTGDGELFF. The CDR3 DNA reads TGTGCCAGCTCACCGGCCGGGACAGGGGATGGGGAGCTGTTTTTT.

The chain has TRBV4-1 and TRBJ2-7; 8 bases are a match to TRBD1. Germline CDR1 is MGHRA and CDR2 is YSYEKL. The CDR3 totals 15 residues. The junction had 10 bases not matched to a gene; V was cut back by 4 bases and J by 5 bases. CDR3 sequence: CASSRRGDRIDEQYF. The CDR3 DNA is TGCGCCAGCAGCCGTCGAGGGGACAGGATCGACGAGCAGTACTTC.

In its sample, this clone was seen a few times. The genes are TRBV11-2 and TRBJ2-2, with D possibly being TRBD2 (5 bases). Per germline, CDR1 SGHAT and CDR2 FQNNGV. Trimming pared 2 bases from V and 4 bases from J, leaving 8 bases between. This CDR3 spans 14 amino acids. CDR3 region: CASSLISATGELFF. The CDR3 DNA reads TGTGCCAGCAGCTTAATTAGCGCCACCGGGGAGCTGTTTTTT.

V and J are TRBV18 and TRBJ1-3; no reliable D call. Trimming removed 2 bases from V and 4 bases from J, with 9 bases in between. Germline CDR1 is KGHSH and CDR2 is LQKENI. The CDR3 extends over 14 amino acids. The chain's CDR3 is CASSPSGSGNTIYF. The CDR3 bases are TGTGCCAGCTCACCATCGGGGAGCGGAAACACCATATATTTT.